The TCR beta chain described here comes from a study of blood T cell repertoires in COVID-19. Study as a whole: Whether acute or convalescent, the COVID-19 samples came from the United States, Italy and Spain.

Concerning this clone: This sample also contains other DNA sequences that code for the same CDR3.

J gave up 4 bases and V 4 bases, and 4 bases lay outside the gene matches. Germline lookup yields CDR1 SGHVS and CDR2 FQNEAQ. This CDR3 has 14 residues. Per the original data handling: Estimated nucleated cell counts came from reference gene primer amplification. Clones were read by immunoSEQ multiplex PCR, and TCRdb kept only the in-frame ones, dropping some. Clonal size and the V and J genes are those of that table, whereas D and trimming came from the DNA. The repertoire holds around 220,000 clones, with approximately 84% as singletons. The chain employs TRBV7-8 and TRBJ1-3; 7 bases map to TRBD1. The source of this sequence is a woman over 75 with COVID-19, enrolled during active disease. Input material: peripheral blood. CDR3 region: CASSSGTAGNTIYF. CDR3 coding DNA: TGTGCCAGCAGCTCCGGGACAGCGGGAAACACCATATATTTT.